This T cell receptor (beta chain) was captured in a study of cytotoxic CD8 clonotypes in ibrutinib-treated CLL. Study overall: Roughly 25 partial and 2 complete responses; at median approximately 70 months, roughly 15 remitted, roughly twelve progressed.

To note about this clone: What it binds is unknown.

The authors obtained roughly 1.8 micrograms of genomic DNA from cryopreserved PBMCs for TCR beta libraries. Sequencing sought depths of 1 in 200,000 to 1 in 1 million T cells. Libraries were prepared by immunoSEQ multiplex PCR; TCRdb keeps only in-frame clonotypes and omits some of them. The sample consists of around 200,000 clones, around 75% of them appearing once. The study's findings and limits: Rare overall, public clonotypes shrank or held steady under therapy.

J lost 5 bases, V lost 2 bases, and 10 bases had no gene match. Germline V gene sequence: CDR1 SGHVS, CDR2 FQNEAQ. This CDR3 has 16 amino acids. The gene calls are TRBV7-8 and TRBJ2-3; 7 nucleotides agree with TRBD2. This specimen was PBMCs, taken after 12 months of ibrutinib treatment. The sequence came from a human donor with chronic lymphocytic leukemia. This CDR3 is CASSLRDYLWGDTQYF. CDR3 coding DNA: TGTGCCAGCAGCTTACGGGACTACCTTTGGGGAGATACGCAGTATTTT. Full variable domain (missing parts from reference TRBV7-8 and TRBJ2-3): GAGVSQSPRYKVAKRGQDVALRCDPISGHVSLFWYQQALGQGPEFLTYFQNEAQLDKSGLPSDRFFAERPEGSVSTLKIQRTQQEDSAVYLCASSLRDYLWGDTQYFGPGTRLTVL.